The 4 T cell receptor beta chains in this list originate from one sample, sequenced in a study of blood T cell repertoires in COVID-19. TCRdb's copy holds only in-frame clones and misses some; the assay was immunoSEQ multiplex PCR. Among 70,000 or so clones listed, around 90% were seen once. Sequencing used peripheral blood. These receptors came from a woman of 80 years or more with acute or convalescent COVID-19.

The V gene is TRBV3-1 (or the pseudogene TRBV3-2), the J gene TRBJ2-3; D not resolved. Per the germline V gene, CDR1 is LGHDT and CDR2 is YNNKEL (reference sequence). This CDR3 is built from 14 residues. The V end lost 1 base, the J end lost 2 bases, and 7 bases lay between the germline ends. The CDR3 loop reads CASSQVGYTDTQYF. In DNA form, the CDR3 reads TGTGCCAGCAGCCAAGTGGGCTACACAGATACGCAGTATTTT.

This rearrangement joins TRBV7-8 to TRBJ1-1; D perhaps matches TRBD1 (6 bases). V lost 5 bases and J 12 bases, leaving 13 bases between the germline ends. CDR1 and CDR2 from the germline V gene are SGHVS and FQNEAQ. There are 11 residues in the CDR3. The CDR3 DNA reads TGTGCCAGCAGCCAAGACAGGTTGACTTTCTTT. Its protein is CASSQDRLTFF.

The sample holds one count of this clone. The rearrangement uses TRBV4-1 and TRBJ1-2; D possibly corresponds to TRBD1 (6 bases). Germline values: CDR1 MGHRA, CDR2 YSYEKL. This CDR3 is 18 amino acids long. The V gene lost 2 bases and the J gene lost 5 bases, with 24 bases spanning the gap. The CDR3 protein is CASSQYNQDSSKAYGYTF. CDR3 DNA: TGCGCCAGCAGCCAATACAATCAGGACAGTTCCAAAGCTTATGGCTACACCTTC.

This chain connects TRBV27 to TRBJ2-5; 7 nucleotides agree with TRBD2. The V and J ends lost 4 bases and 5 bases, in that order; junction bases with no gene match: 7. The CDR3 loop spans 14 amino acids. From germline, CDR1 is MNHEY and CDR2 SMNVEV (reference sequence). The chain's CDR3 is CASSWAGALETQYF. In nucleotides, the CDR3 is TGTGCCAGCAGTTGGGCGGGAGCGCTCGAGACCCAGTACTTC.